Presented here are 22 T cell receptor beta chains from one specimen sequenced in a study of tumor-infiltrating lymphocytes in primary liver carcinoma. Co-extracted RNA and DNA came from roughly 20-30 mg of unsorted bulk tissue. TCR beta cDNA was made from roughly 450 ng total RNA with a constant-region primer. The TCR beta library was amplified through three nested multiplex PCR rounds in a modified ARM-PCR procedure. With TRBV1-TRBV30 forward primers and a C-beta reverse primer, the first two PCR rounds were run for roughly 10 cycles each. TCRdb reanalysed the multiplex PCR reads using MiXCR and keeps one entry per CDR3 protein. Of tens of thousands of distinct CDR3 sequences in the sample, less than 85% are singletons; the top ten hold roughly 29%. Sequencing was performed on liver tumor tissue from sampling region 5. Documented subset: tumor region T5, tumor centre. Receptor source: a man between 35 and 55 years old with primary liver carcinoma and hepatitis B virus infection.

This clonotype was recorded only once. Without the conserved terminal phenylalanine or tryptophan, this CDR3 likely stems from a read error. The chain employs TRBV4-2 and TRBJ2-5, with TRBD1 as a possible D gene (6 bases). Germline-derived CDR1 and CDR2 are LGHNA and YNFKEQ. This CDR3 spans 16 amino acids. In DNA form, the CDR3 reads TGTGCCAGCAGCCAAGAAGGCCAAGCAGGGGTAGAGGCCCAGTACATC. It yields the protein CASSQEGQAGVEAQYI.

This rearrangement joins TRBV11-1 to TRBJ2-2; D is uncertain. The CDR3 has 13 amino acids. CDR1 is SGHAT and CDR2 is FQDESV in the germline V gene (reference sequence). The CDR3 DNA is TGTGTCCGCAGCTTAGGACCATCCGGGGAGCTGTTTTTT. Amino acid sequence: CVRSLGPSGELFF.

As concerns this clonotype: The CDR3 does not end in the conserved phenylalanine or tryptophan, so this is likely a read error. The chain combines TRBV11-1 with TRBJ2-5; TRBD1 is a possible D gene (6 bases). V lost 1 base and J 7 bases, leaving 22 bases between the germline ends. Germline loops: CDR1 SGHAT, CDR2 FQDESV (reference sequence). The CDR3 consists of 17 residues. CDR3 DNA: TGTGCCAGCAGCTTAGTAAAAGGCGGACAGCTCCACAGGACCCAGTACTCC. Protein: CASSLVKGGQLHRTQYS.

By frequency in the sample, this clonotype is medium-sized. This sequence joins TRBV11-2 and TRBJ2-7; 7 bases match TRBD2. Germline V lookup: CDR1 SGHAT, CDR2 FQNNGV. The CDR3 loop spans 15 amino acids. V shed 6 bases, J shed 0 bases, and the junction held 8 bases outside the gene matches. DNA for the CDR3: TGTGCCAGCAGTCAGAGCGGGGCCAGCTCCTACGAGCAGTACTTC. Amino acids: CASSQSGASSYEQYF.

The gene calls are TRBV5-1 and TRBJ2-1; D call uncertain. Trimming stripped 4 bases from V and 13 bases from J, with 12 bases between. This CDR3 has 11 residues. CDR1 and CDR2 (germline): SGHRS, YFSETQ. This CDR3 is CASSMIEQQFF. The CDR3 DNA reads TGCGCCAGCAGCATGATAGAGCAACAGTTCTTC.

In regard to this clonotype: Because the CDR3's place on the DNA is in doubt, the DNA is left out and the CDR3 is given as listed by TCRdb. The CDR3 reads CASSYSSTSVWGGGSF. The chain recombines TRBV11-2 with TRBJ2-1; the table's D gene call, TRBD2, was not cross checked with the DNA. In germline, CDR1 is SGHAT, CDR2 FQNNGV. The CDR3 has 16 residues if both end residues are counted.

Of note for this clonotype: A much larger clone is a single base away; this may be a read error. This sequence joins TRBV28 and TRBJ1-3; D may be TRBD1 (6 bases). The germline V gene has CDR1 MDHEN and CDR2 SYDVKM. V was clipped by 5 bases and J by 4 bases, with 24 bases between them. The CDR3 is 18 amino acids. This chain's CDR3 is CASSTPVDRCRPGNTIYF. The CDR3, as DNA: TGTGCCAGCAGTACCCCGGTCGACAGGTGTCGTCCAGGAAACACCATATATTTT.

This clonotype was recorded at least ten times. The chain joins TRBV5-1 to TRBJ1-1, with a weak D call TRBD1 (5 bases). Germline CDR1 SGHRS, CDR2 YFSETQ. Trimming cost V 0 bases and J 4 bases, with 13 bases left between them. This CDR3 comprises 15 residues. CDR3 coding DNA: TGCGCCAGCAGCTTGGACCCCGGGGACGGCACTGAAGCTTTCTTT. This gives the protein CASSLDPGDGTEAFF.

This clonotype has only a few counts. The chain couples TRBV24-1 to TRBJ2-3; D gene uncertain. The length of the CDR3 is 16 residues. V lost 4 bases, J lost 4 bases, and 17 bases lay in between. Germline V CDR1 and CDR2: KGHDR, SFDVKD. CDR3 DNA sequence: TGTGCCACCAGTGACCCCGGGCAGACGTCGGCAGATACGCAGTATTTT. Protein: CATSDPGQTSADTQYF.

In its sample, this clonotype was seen many times. The rearrangement links TRBV28 to TRBJ1-5; 7 bases align to TRBD1. There are 14 residues in the CDR3. The V gene's germline CDR1 is MDHEN and CDR2 SYDVKM. With 7 bases clipped from V and 7 bases from J, the junction kept 10 bases outside the gene matches. CDR3 protein: CASNPSGQIQPQHF. The CDR3 nucleotides read TGTGCCAGCAATCCGTCGGGACAGATACAGCCCCAGCATTTT.

This clonotype occurred many times. The genes are TRBV6-1 and TRBJ2-1; 7 nucleotides line up with TRBD2. Germline V gene lookup returns CDR1 MNHNS and CDR2 SASEGT. This CDR3 region has 17 residues. The junction had 16 bases not matched to a gene; V was cut back by 4 bases and J by 7 bases. CDR3 amino acids: CASSGGSWAGEVNEQFF. CDR3 sequence (DNA): TGTGCCAGCAGTGGGGGGTCGTGGGCGGGAGAGGTGAATGAGCAGTTCTTC.

A remark on this clonotype: One junction end does not reproduce the germline sequence, and a read error may be involved. The rearrangement uses TRBV30 and TRBJ2-5; D possibly corresponds to TRBD1 (5 bases). Germline V lookup: CDR1 GTSNPN, CDR2 SVGIG (reference sequence). The CDR3 spans 12 residues. This CDR3 is CVWSGALETQYF. The CDR3 DNA is TGTGTCTGGAGTGGGGCTTTGGAGACCCAGTACTTC.

On this clonotype: The missing conserved phenylalanine or tryptophan at the end of this CDR3 makes a read error likely. Because the CDR3's place on the DNA is in doubt, the DNA is left out and the CDR3 is given as listed by TCRdb. V and J are TRBV21-1 and TRBJ2-5; TRBD1 reflects the table's D call only, with no check against the DNA. TRBV21-1 is a pseudogene. The CDR3 comprises 15 residues, both ends counted. The CDR3 loop is CASSGSGQGRETQYS.

The rearrangement joins TRBV20-1 to TRBJ2-1; D possibly corresponds to TRBD2 (6 bases). The CDR3 totals 15 residues. V was clipped by 1 base and J by 1 base, with 11 bases between them. Germline values: CDR1 DFQATT, CDR2 SNEGSKA (reference sequence). The CDR3 protein is CSARVSGPSYNEQFF. The CDR3 DNA reads as TGCAGTGCTAGAGTTAGCGGACCTTCCTACAATGAGCAGTTCTTC.

The sample holds a few counts of this clonotype. A much larger clonotype is one base distant, so this may be a read error. This chain connects TRBV6-5 to TRBJ2-7, with D possibly TRBD2 on 5 matching bases. Germline CDR1 and CDR2: MNHEY and SVGAGI. Trimming stripped 8 bases from V and 9 bases from J, with 20 bases between. This CDR3 has 13 residues. CDR3 in DNA: TGTGCCAGCCGAGGGTTGATGCATGACGGGCAGTACTTC. It specifies CASRGLMHDGQYF.

Concerning this clonotype itself: At one end the junction does not follow the germline gene, possibly because of a read error. CDR3 region: CVSAPWANAEAFF. DNA for the CDR3: TGTGTCAGCGCCCCCTGGGCGAACGCTGAAGCTTTCTTT. J is TRBJ1-1 and V is TRBV7-9; D is unclear. The CDR3 spans 13 residues. Germline V CDR1 and CDR2: SEHNR, FQNEAQ (reference sequence).

This clonotype has only a few counts. The chain links TRBV29-1 to TRBJ2-3, with D maybe TRBD2 (5 bases). Deletions cut 5 bases from V and 3 bases from J, with 18 bases between. This CDR3 is 15 amino acids long. The germline V gene encodes CDR1 SQVTM and CDR2 ANQGSEA. For the CDR3, the DNA is TGCAGCGTTCCTCGAGTTAGCGATACTACAGATACGCAGTATTTT. Protein: CSVPRVSDTTDTQYF.

Worth noting for this clonotype: A read error may produce the germline difference seen at one junction end. The chain combines TRBV7-8 with TRBJ2-3; tentatively, D is TRBD1 or TRBD2 (5 bases each). The CDR3 is 14 residues long. Germline values: CDR1 SGHVS, CDR2 FQNEAQ. CDR3 loop: CVSRDGTSTDTQYF. CDR3 sequence (DNA): TGTGTCAGCAGGGACGGAACTAGCACAGATACGCAGTATTTT.

The V call is TRBV12-3 or TRBV12-4, the J call TRBJ2-1, with D tentatively TRBD1 (6 bases). The CDR3 extends over 14 amino acids. V lost 6 bases and J lost 8, with 17 bases in between. This CDR3 is CASSGQQGPDEQFF. The CDR3 DNA is TGTGCCAGCAGCGGACAACAGGGCCCCGATGAGCAGTTCTTC.

In regard to this clonotype: One end of the junction fails to match germline, which may point to a read error. J is TRBJ1-4 and V is TRBV6-1; 12 bases are shared with TRBD1. CDR3 size: 16 residues. The germline CDR1 and CDR2 sequences are MNHNS and SASEGT. The CDR3 here is CASSEAVGTGGGRLFF. Here the CDR3 DNA reads TGTGCCAGTAGTGAAGCGGTGGGGACAGGGGGCGGAAGACTGTTTTTT.

With respect to this clonotype: Germline is not matched at one junction end, which may reflect a read error. The V call is TRBV11-2, the J call TRBJ2-7; no clear D gene. CDR3 length: 15 residues. The germline CDR1 and CDR2 sequences are SGHAT and FQNNGV. DNA for the CDR3: TGTGTCAGCAGCTTAGCAGAGGACCATGAGTACGAGCAGTATTTC. Amino acids: CVSSLAEDHEYEQYF.

This clonotype was observed many times. V gene TRBV12-3 or TRBV12-4 combines with J gene TRBJ1-2; possibly TRBD1 for D (6 bases). Trimming removed 4 bases from V and 7 bases from J, with 16 bases in between. This CDR3 is 14 amino acids long. The CDR3, as DNA: TGTGCCAGCAGTTCCACAGGGTACGGGGGTGGCTACACCTTC. Protein: CASSSTGYGGGYTF.